Listed here are 31 T cell receptor beta chains from one sample, sequenced in a study of blood T cell repertoires in COVID-19. The protocol was immunoSEQ multiplex PCR, while the TCRdb copy is restricted to in-frame clones and leaves out a portion. The sample comprises tens of thousands of clones, about 87% of which are singletons, and around 1.5% rests with the top ten. What was sequenced was peripheral blood. The receptors shown here come from a man between 60 and 75 years old with acute or convalescent COVID-19.

The rearrangement joins TRBV28 to TRBJ2-7, with TRBD2 matching 8 bases. V shed 5 bases, J shed 6 bases, and the junction held 6 bases outside the gene matches. The CDR3 is 13 residues long. Germline V gene sequence: CDR1 MDHEN, CDR2 SYDVKM. CDR3 in amino acids: CASSHERGSEQYF. CDR3 coding DNA: TGTGCCAGCAGTCATGAGCGGGGGAGCGAGCAGTACTTC.

The rearrangement uses TRBV7-9 and TRBJ2-3; 9 bases are shared with TRBD1. The CDR3 is 16 amino acids. CDR1 SEHNR and CDR2 FQNEAQ come from the germline V gene (reference sequence). After removal of 5 bases from V and 3 bases from J, the junction contained 9 bases not matched to a gene. The CDR3, as DNA: TGTGCCAGCAGCGCCCGGACAGGGGAGGGGACAGATACGCAGTATTTT. Its protein is CASSARTGEGTDTQYF.

The gene calls are TRBV9 and TRBJ1-5, with D perhaps matching TRBD1 (6 bases). Deletions cut 3 bases from V and 7 bases from J, with 14 bases between. The germline gives CDR1 SGDLS, CDR2 YYNGEE. The CDR3 is made up of 14 amino acids. Here the CDR3 DNA reads TGTGCCAGCAGCGCAGTGGGGGCGGACCAGCCCCAGCATTTT. Translated: CASSAVGADQPQHF.

With respect to this clone: A read error may account for a junction end that differs from germline. This chain joins TRBV7-7 and TRBJ2-7; 12 bases fit TRBD2. The CDR3 covers 15 residues. Germline CDR1 and CDR2: SSHAT and FNYEAQ (reference sequence). As DNA, the CDR3 is TGTGCTAGCAGCCCGCGACTAGCGGGAGTTATCGAGCAGTACTTC. Protein product: CASSPRLAGVIEQYF.

As DNA, the CDR3 is TGTGCCAGCAGCTTTAACAGGGGGGATACGCAGTATTTT. It is translated as CASSFNRGDTQYF. The chain has TRBV5-6 and TRBJ2-3; 8 bases line up with TRBD1. From germline, CDR1 is SGHDT and CDR2 YYEEEE. V was clipped by 2 bases and J by 6 bases; unmatched bases: 2. This CDR3 is built from 13 residues. The variable domain in full, with the rest retrieved from reference TRBV5-6 and TRBJ2-3, is DAGVTQSPTHLIKTRGQQVTLRCSPKSGHDTVSWYQQALGQGPQFIFQYYEEEERQRGNFPDRFSGHQFPNYSSELNVNALLLGDSALYLCASSFNRGDTQYFGPGTRLTVL.

This clone showed up just once. This chain links TRBV28 with TRBJ2-7; TRBD2 matches at 15 bases. This CDR3 contains 16 residues. V trimming: 3 bases; J trimming: 5 bases; junction bases outside the gene matches: 5. Germline V gene data show CDR1 as MDHEN and CDR2 as SYDVKM. CDR3 coding DNA: TGTGCCAGCAGTTTCATAGGGACTAGCGGGAGGAACGAGCAGTACTTC. It yields the protein CASSFIGTSGRNEQYF.

V gene TRBV24-1 combines with J gene TRBJ2-2; maybe TRBD1 (5 bases). The length of the CDR3 is 15 residues. The V and J ends lost 5 bases and 3 bases respectively, with 12 bases between them. Germline values: CDR1 KGHDR, CDR2 SFDVKD. The CDR3 spells CATSAAGMDTGELFF. The CDR3 nucleotides read TGTGCCACCAGTGCCGCAGGGATGGACACCGGGGAGCTGTTTTTT.

This clone was found once. The chain uses TRBV7-9 and TRBJ2-3; no clear D. Germline CDR1 is SEHNR and CDR2 is FQNEAQ (reference sequence). The ends were cut back, 1 base at V and 0 bases at J, with 14 bases in the middle. The CDR3 is made up of 17 amino acids. The CDR3 coding sequence is TGTGCCAGCAGCTTAGAGAGTTCCCTCCTCAGCACAGATACGCAGTATTTT. As protein: CASSLESSLLSTDTQYF.

This chain joins TRBV18 and TRBJ2-7, with 9 nucleotides matching TRBD1. Germline V lookup: CDR1 KGHSH, CDR2 LQKENI. V dropped 3 bases and J dropped 2; count of bases not matched to a gene: 2. This CDR3 contains 14 residues. CDR3 coding DNA: TGTGCCAGCTCACCGGGACAGGGTACCTACGAGCAGTACTTC. Amino acid sequence: CASSPGQGTYEQYF.

The chain is built from TRBV7-6 and TRBJ1-6, with 9 bases fitting TRBD1. The ends lost 0 bases at V and 6 bases at J; junction bases unmatched: 6. The germline CDR1 and CDR2 sequences are SGHVS and FNYEAQ. The CDR3 is 17 residues long. CDR3 bases: TGTGCCAGCAGCTTAGCCCCCCTGACAGGGGGTAATTCACCCCTCCACTTT. This codes for CASSLAPLTGGNSPLHF.

The chain recombines TRBV19 with TRBJ1-1; TRBD1 matches at 10 bases. The germline V gene has CDR1 LNHDA and CDR2 SQIVND (reference sequence). Germline trimming cut 4 bases from V and 10 bases from J; bases unmatched to any gene: 12. The CDR3 spans 15 residues. CDR3 amino acids: CASSTTTGGGGTAFF. In DNA, the CDR3 is TGTGCCAGTAGTACCACGACAGGGGGCGGTGGAACAGCTTTCTTT.

This clone came up once. The chain couples TRBV28 to TRBJ2-3; 7 bases fit TRBD1. From germline, CDR1 is MDHEN and CDR2 SYDVKM. There are 15 residues in the CDR3. V was clipped by 4 bases and J by 0 bases; unmatched bases: 4. CDR3 bases: TGTGCCAGCAGTTCGGGACAGTTAAGCACAGATACGCAGTATTTT. It encodes CASSSGQLSTDTQYF.

This sequence joins TRBV7-9 and TRBJ2-1; possible D gene TRBD2, 6 bases. Deletions cut 8 bases from V and 6 bases from J, with 20 bases between. Germline V gene lookup returns CDR1 SEHNR and CDR2 FQNEAQ (reference sequence). The CDR3 has 15 amino acids. DNA of the CDR3: TGTGCCAGCCCTGGCCCGGGACTCCATTTCAATGAGCAGTTCTTC. Amino acid sequence: CASPGPGLHFNEQFF.

V usage is TRBV6-5 and J usage is TRBJ1-5, with D unclear. CDR1 MNHEY and CDR2 SVGAGI come from the germline V gene. The V end lost 4 bases, the J end lost 3 bases, and 10 bases lay between the germline ends. The CDR3 loop spans 14 amino acids. CDR3 sequence: CASSSDSLNQPQHF. CDR3 in DNA: TGTGCCAGCAGTTCAGACTCACTCAATCAGCCCCAGCATTTT.

There are a few counts of this clone. The chain carries TRBV7-3 and TRBJ2-3; 13 nucleotides line up with TRBD2. The V gene's germline CDR1 is SGHTA and CDR2 FQGTGA. The CDR3 contains 17 residues. V gave up 4 bases and J gave up 0 bases; unmatched junction bases: 4. CDR3 loop: CASSWGLAGHSTDTQYF. CDR3 DNA sequence: TGTGCCAGCAGCTGGGGACTAGCGGGACATAGCACAGATACGCAGTATTTT.

The chain couples TRBV19 to TRBJ2-7, with a possible D match to TRBD2 (5 bases). This CDR3 has 14 residues. Germline V gene lookup returns CDR1 LNHDA and CDR2 SQIVND (reference sequence). V was clipped by 8 bases and J by 0 bases, with 14 bases between them. CDR3 loop: CASLGVIGSYEQYF. The DNA for the CDR3 is TGTGCCAGTCTCGGGGTAATAGGCTCCTACGAGCAGTACTTC.

The V call is TRBV5-1, the J call TRBJ2-1; D remains unclear. The V gene's germline CDR1 is SGHRS and CDR2 YFSETQ. The CDR3 consists of 13 residues. With 1 base removed from V and 4 bases from J, the gap between germline ends came to 6 bases. CDR3 in DNA: TGCGCCAGCAGCTTGCCCGGGTACAATGAGCAGTTCTTC. Its translation is CASSLPGYNEQFF.

This clone was picked up one time. The chain has TRBV5-5 and TRBJ1-5; TRBD1 matches 7 bases. The CDR3 is 14 amino acids. The germline CDR1 and CDR2 sequences are SGHKS and YYEKEE (reference sequence). Trimming at V came to 4 bases and at J to 7 bases, leaving 8 bases not matched to a gene. CDR3 nucleotide sequence: TGTGCCAGCAGCACACAGACAGGGCGCCAGCCCCAGCATTTT. Its translation: CASSTQTGRQPQHF.

The gene calls are TRBV4-3 and TRBJ2-7, with 7 bases fitting TRBD2. Germline V gene sequence: CDR1 LGHNA, CDR2 YSLEER. The CDR3 is 16 amino acids. V was clipped by 0 bases and J by 5 bases; unmatched bases: 10. The CDR3 loop is CASSQEVRGSVDEQYF. CDR3 bases: TGCGCCAGCAGCCAAGAAGTTCGCGGGAGTGTCGACGAGCAGTACTTC.

This clone was seen once. This rearrangement joins TRBV3-1 (or the pseudogene TRBV3-2) to TRBJ2-5, with 8 bases identical to TRBD1. J gave up 2 bases and V 5 bases, and 7 bases lay outside the gene matches. CDR1 is LGHDT, CDR2 YNNKEL, per germline (reference sequence). This CDR3 spans 15 amino acids. The CDR3 loop reads CASSIGQGLQETQYF. In DNA form, the CDR3 reads TGTGCCAGCAGCATCGGACAGGGTTTACAAGAGACCCAGTACTTC.

J is TRBJ2-1 and V is TRBV20-1; 13 bases line up with TRBD2. V was pared by 3 bases and J by 3 bases, with 8 bases of the junction left unmatched. Germline V CDR1 and CDR2: DFQATT, SNEGSKA (reference sequence). This CDR3 region has 17 residues. CDR3 nucleotide sequence: TGCAGTGCTAGTCTACTAGCGGGAGGGCCACGCTACAATGAGCAGTTCTTC. It is translated as CSASLLAGGPRYNEQFF.

V gene TRBV5-1 combines with J gene TRBJ2-7, with TRBD2 matching over 7 bases. Germline trimming cut 0 bases from V and 2 bases from J; bases unmatched to any gene: 8. Germline CDR1 is SGHRS and CDR2 is YFSETQ. This CDR3 is built from 16 residues. In DNA form, the CDR3 reads TGCGCCAGCAGCTTGGGCGCCAGCGGGATCGCCTACGAGCAGTACTTC. Translating it yields CASSLGASGIAYEQYF.

The CDR3 DNA sequence: TGTGCCAGTAGTCCCTCGGACAGGGGTGAGACCCAGTACTTC. Its protein product is CASSPSDRGETQYF. The chain is built from TRBV19 and TRBJ2-5, with 9 bases lining up with TRBD1. Germline V CDR1 and CDR2: LNHDA, SQIVND (reference sequence). The CDR3 has 14 residues. J lost 5 bases, V lost 5 bases, and 6 bases had no gene match.

The V gene is TRBV5-1, the J gene TRBJ1-1; 8 positions agree with TRBD1. This CDR3 region has 16 residues. Germline V gene lookup returns CDR1 SGHRS and CDR2 YFSETQ. V lost 0 bases, J lost 4 bases, and 8 bases stayed unmatched. Here the CDR3 DNA reads TGCGCCAGCAGCTTGGCCACAGGGACAGGCGCCACTGAAGCTTTCTTT. Translation gives CASSLATGTGATEAFF.

The chain has TRBV9 and TRBJ1-6; TRBD1 matches 9 bases. The CDR3 runs to 15 residues. The germline CDR1 and CDR2 sequences are SGDLS and YYNGEE. The J segment lost 7 bases and the V segment lost 4 bases, leaving 6 bases of the junction unmatched. The CDR3 DNA sequence: TGTGCCAGCAGCTACGGACAGGGGATCAATTCACCCCTCCACTTT. Translating gives CASSYGQGINSPLHF.

CDR3 sequence (DNA): TGTGCCAGCAGCCGGCAGGGGGCTAGTGGCTACACCTTC. Protein sequence: CASSRQGASGYTF. The gene calls are TRBV7-8 and TRBJ1-2; 8 bases match TRBD1. CDR3 length: 13 amino acids. With 5 bases clipped from V and 7 bases from J, the junction kept 6 bases outside the gene matches. Germline CDR1 and CDR2: SGHVS and FQNEAQ.

The chain employs TRBV28 and TRBJ1-3; D gene ambiguous. Germline V gene data show CDR1 as MDHEN and CDR2 as SYDVKM. Trimming took off 3 bases at V and 4 bases at J, with 13 bases between the two ends. The CDR3 loop spans 15 amino acids. For the CDR3, the DNA is TGTGCCAGCAGTTTCGGAGGGATACAGGGAAACACCATATATTTT. This gives the protein CASSFGGIQGNTIYF.

The chain couples TRBV11-3 to TRBJ2-3, with TRBD1 matching over 7 bases. Germline loops: CDR1 SGHNT, CDR2 YENEEA. V lost 2 bases and J lost 3; bases outside the gene matches: 5. There are 15 residues in the CDR3. The CDR3 DNA follows: TGTGCCAGCAGCTTACAGGGGGTGAGGACAGATACGCAGTATTTT. Its translation: CASSLQGVRTDTQYF.

Written as DNA, the CDR3 is TGTGCCAGCAGCCAAGCATTGGCGTTCGGGGGGGCCGCTAATGAAAAACTGTTTTTT. This sequence encodes CASSQALAFGGAANEKLFF. The J gene is TRBJ1-4, the V gene TRBV4-2; tentatively, D is TRBD1 (6 bases). The CDR3 sequence is 19 residues long. CDR1 is LGHNA and CDR2 is YNFKEQ in the germline V gene. The V end was cut by 1 base, the J end by 3 bases, with 21 bases between.

The chain has TRBV30 and TRBJ1-4, with D unclear. Germline V lookup: CDR1 GTSNPN, CDR2 SVGIG (reference sequence). V was clipped by 2 bases and J by 4 bases, with 2 bases between them. The CDR3 totals 11 residues. The CDR3 region is CAWSLNEKLFF. CDR3 DNA: TGTGCCTGGAGTCTTAATGAAAAACTGTTTTTT.

The rearrangement links TRBV6-2 or TRBV6-3 to TRBJ1-5, with a tentative D call TRBD1 (6 bases). Trimming shortened V by 2 bases and J by 7 bases, and 21 bases separated the two germline ends. Germline CDR1 reads MNHEY; CDR2 reads SVGEGT. The CDR3 is 17 residues long. The CDR3 nucleotides read TGTGCCAGCAGTTACCCGGACAGTTCCATCCCCTGGCAGCCCCAGCATTTT. It codes for CASSYPDSSIPWQPQHF.